The clone carrying this T cell receptor (beta chain) was counted only a few times. The antigen is undetermined. The data are from a study of vaccination effects on CD4 cells after COVID-19. Pools of viral peptides were used by the ViraFEST assay to expand antigen-specific CD4+ T cells ahead of sequencing. Culture proceeded for approximately 10 days, and CD4+ T cells were then isolated. Of the BNT162b2 and mRNA-1273 vaccines, participants received two doses of one or the other. Study-wide findings and caveats: Marked clonal contraction of both clone types appeared late after vaccination.

The assay was immunoSEQ multiplex PCR, and TCRdb's table has in-frame clones only and misses some. Of about 46,000 clones in the sample, nearly 75% are singletons; the top ten hold about 14%. The germline V gene has CDR1 DFQATT and CDR2 SNEGSKA (reference sequence). V gave up 7 bases and J gave up 1 base, with 8 bases separating them. The CDR3 loop spans 11 amino acids. The sequences come from CD4+ T cells from PBMCs cultured with HCoV-OC43 spike peptides, collected after COVID-19 vaccination. As to subset: HCoV-OC43 spike overlapping peptide pool stimulation. The chain has TRBV20-1 and TRBJ2-7; D possibly corresponds to TRBD2 (5 bases). This TCR was recovered from a human donor who received a COVID-19 vaccine. This chain's CDR3 is CSGADSYEQYF. As DNA, the CDR3 is TGCAGTGGAGCGGATTCCTACGAGCAGTACTTC.